The clone carrying this T cell receptor (beta chain) was detected only a few times. As yet, its antigen is unknown. These data are taken from a study of CD8 T cells in ankylosing spondylitis. Study observations and caveats: Peripheral blood samples showed relatively rare disease-linked clones, and these clones were CD8+. A TCR beta motif of several highly homologous variants appeared characteristic of ankylosing spondylitis blood. A subset of motif variants has previously been described in the synovial fluid and blood of reactive arthritis.

Each CDR3 protein gets one entry after TCRdb re-called the 5' RACE reads with MiXCR. The sample comprises approximately 540,000 distinct CDR3 sequences, roughly 13% of which are singletons, and 6.8% rests with the top ten. Sequenced material: blood, either unsorted or a sorted T cell fraction (not recorded which). This receptor was obtained from a male donor with ankylosing spondylitis.

The DNA of the CDR3 is TGTGCCAGCAGCTTGTACACTCAGCCCCAGCATTTT. Amino acids: CASSLYTQPQHF. The chain employs TRBV5-6 and TRBJ1-5; D gene uncertain. CDR3 length: 12 residues. V was trimmed by 1 base and J by 6 bases, leaving 5 bases between them. CDR1 and CDR2 from the germline V gene are SGHDT and YYEEEE.